A selection of T cell receptor beta chains follows, all from one sample in a study of T cells expressing NK-cell markers. TCRdb reprocessed the 5' RACE reads, with one entry per CDR3 protein and no DNA. The sample holds 150,000 to 170,000 distinct CDR3 sequences. The sequenced sample consisted of blood T cells: a sorted CD56 or NKG2C T cell subset, CD4+ or CD8+ T cells, or bulk PBMC T cells (not recorded which). These receptors came from a woman aged 45-59 years in good health. The CDR3 runs from the conserved cysteine through the conserved F or W. The order of the fields is J gene, V gene, CDR3 protein.

>TRBJ2-2|TRBV6-2/TRBV6-3
CASSYSGGTGELFF
>TRBJ2-1|TRBV29-1
CSAESGGLEQFF
>TRBJ2-3|TRBV6-6
CASSYGDFTDTQYF
>TRBJ2-3|TRBV7-8
CASSLGAGTDTQYF
>TRBJ1-3|TRBV27
CASSLSALRKAGNTIYF
>TRBJ2-1|TRBV6-1
CASSELAGGHEQFF
>TRBJ2-1|TRBV4-1
CASSQVGLAGDEQFF
>TRBJ2-7|TRBV27
CASSFVGRGYEQYF
>TRBJ2-1|TRBV7-2
CASSPFYGYEQFF
>TRBJ1-1|TRBV5-5
CASSHRGPTEAFF
>TRBJ2-1|TRBV19
CASSPMVAGVNEQFF
>TRBJ2-3|TRBV4-1
CASSQNVGGPDTQYF
>TRBJ2-1|TRBV4-1
CASSLGQGSYNEQFF
>TRBJ2-1|TRBV7-9
CASSLLSGTAEQFF
>TRBJ2-1|TRBV6-1
CASSVLAGYEQFF
>TRBJ1-6|TRBV27
CASSLQQLVGGSPLHF
>TRBJ2-1|TRBV20-1
CSARPDRANEQFF
>TRBJ2-3|TRBV5-1
CASSLWSTSTDTQYF
>TRBJ1-2|TRBV5-5
CASSTGQESIYGYTF
>TRBJ2-5|TRBV15
CATRGVRERRETQYF
>TRBJ2-5|TRBV5-1
CASSSRKGANQETQYF
>TRBJ2-7|TRBV5-1
CASSLAVQGGSYEQYF
>TRBJ1-2|TRBV12-3/TRBV12-4
CASSSHPGAYTF
>TRBJ2-3|TRBV20-1
CSARPLGESTDTQYF
>TRBJ2-7|TRBV29-1
CSVTGLTLYEQYF
>TRBJ2-1|TRBV10-3
CAISEGLAGVNEQFF
>TRBJ2-5|TRBV25-1
CASREAGGETQYF
>TRBJ2-4|TRBV29-1
CSVDQGAGSKNIQYF
>TRBJ1-3|TRBV15
CATSRDVGAPGNTIYF
>TRBJ2-3|TRBV27
CASTTMGGTQYF
>TRBJ1-4|TRBV27
CASRGGAYGEKLFF
>TRBJ2-1|TRBV4-1
CASSQGSPLMFF
>TRBJ2-1|TRBV10-3
CATTSGNEQFF
>TRBJ1-1|TRBV5-6
CASSLDRKNTEAFF
>TRBJ2-1|TRBV7-9
CASSLSGTGTYNEQFF
>TRBJ2-2|TRBV10-3
CAISENRVDTGELFF
>TRBJ1-1|TRBV28
CASRGVEVLTEAFF
>TRBJ2-5|TRBV6-1
CASSEGIVGEETQYF